This TCR beta chain was retrieved from a study of cytomegalovirus exposure and HLA in healthy donors. Study information: Findings of an earlier analysis included some 120 million unique TCR beta sequences from about 180 million T cells.

Study findings and constraints: Researchers catalogued approximately 170 TCR beta chains as cytomegalovirus-associated. V- and J-gene trimming of TCR beta was linked (in a later analysis) to a missense DCLRE1C variant. Links to common viral pathogens appeared, in a later analysis, for several of the most significant clusters.

Germline-derived CDR1 and CDR2 are SEHNR and FQNEAQ (reference sequence). V lost 0 bases, J lost 9 bases, and 24 bases lay in between. The CDR3 sequence is 18 residues long. A note on this clone: Its antigen is as yet unknown.

Use of 60 Vbeta and 13 Jbeta primers characterized the PCR. TCRdb keeps only in-frame clones here, not all; method: immunoSEQ multiplex PCR. This sample has roughly 56,000 clones; around 87% occur once, and the top ten carry around 1.5%. The chain is built from TRBV7-9 and TRBJ2-1; unclear D gene. This clonotype was obtained from a man aged 18 to 30 in good health and CMV-seronegative. Input material: PBMCs. The CDR3 region is CASSLAPFGRRPHGEQFF. In DNA form, the CDR3 reads TGTGCCAGCAGCTTAGCGCCTTTTGGCAGGCGCCCTCACGGTGAGCAGTTCTTC.